These 20 T cell receptor beta chains were sequenced from one sample in a study of cytomegalovirus exposure and HLA in healthy donors. Sequencing used immunoSEQ multiplex PCR; TCRdb keeps in-frame clones, though not all of them. The table has 150,000 to 200,000 clones, around nine tenths seen once. Sequencing used PBMCs. Receptors originate from a woman between 25 and 40 years old in good health and CMV-seronegative.

The chain uses TRBV2 and TRBJ1-1; maybe TRBD1 (5 bases). From germline, CDR1 is SNHLY and CDR2 FYNNEI. Deletions cut 5 bases from V and 2 bases from J, with 9 bases between. CDR3 size: 13 residues. CDR3 sequence (DNA): TGTGCCAGCAGTCTCGACAGAAACACTGAAGCTTTCTTT. It translates to CASSLDRNTEAFF.

The DNA for the CDR3 is TGTGCCAGCAGCCCCGGGACTAGCGCCTACAATGAGCAGTTCTTC. Its translation is CASSPGTSAYNEQFF. The chain joins TRBV7-9 to TRBJ2-1, with 10 bases matching TRBD2. Germline trimming cut 5 bases from V and 2 bases from J; bases unmatched to any gene: 3. CDR1 is SEHNR and CDR2 is FQNEAQ in the germline V gene (reference sequence). There are 15 residues in the CDR3.

The chain recombines TRBV15 with TRBJ1-5, with TRBD1 matching 7 bases. In germline, CDR1 is LNHNV, CDR2 YYDKDF (reference sequence). Unmatched junction bases numbered 2, after V lost 0 bases and J lost 0 bases. The CDR3 sequence is 16 residues long. CDR3 loop: CATSRDRTGSNQPQHF. The CDR3 bases are TGTGCCACCAGCAGAGATAGGACAGGTAGCAATCAGCCCCAGCATTTT.

V usage is TRBV13 and J usage is TRBJ1-3; the match to TRBD1 covers 8 bases. The CDR3 loop spans 15 amino acids. V lost 2 bases and J lost 2; bases outside the gene matches: 2. Germline V CDR1 and CDR2: PRHDT, FYEKMQ (reference sequence). The CDR3 reads CASSLQDRAGNTIYF. DNA for the CDR3: TGTGCCAGCAGCTTACAGGACAGGGCTGGAAACACCATATATTTT.

This sequence joins TRBV5-1 and TRBJ2-5; 9 bases agree with TRBD1. Trimming at V came to 0 bases and at J to 0 bases, leaving 3 bases not matched to a gene. The CDR3 is 16 amino acids. Germline V gene data show CDR1 as SGHRS and CDR2 as YFSETQ. The CDR3: CASSLGDRANQETQYF. CDR3 DNA sequence: TGCGCCAGCAGCTTGGGGGACAGGGCAAACCAAGAGACCCAGTACTTC. The variable domain in full, completed from reference TRBV5-1 and TRBJ2-5, reads KAGVTQTPRYLIKTRGQQVTLSCSPISGHRSVSWYQQTPGQGLQFLFEYFSETQRNKGNFPGRFSGRQFSNSRSEMNVSTLELGDSALYLCASSLGDRANQETQYFGPGTRLLVL.

This sequence joins TRBV10-2 and TRBJ2-5, with 8 bases identical to TRBD2. The CDR3 runs to 16 residues. Trimming removed 6 bases from V and 0 bases from J; junction bases left unmatched: 9. Germline CDR1 and CDR2: WSHSY and SAAADI. The CDR3 is CASSLWGAGDQETQYF. CDR3 bases: TGCGCCAGCAGCCTTTGGGGAGCGGGGGACCAAGAGACCCAGTACTTC.

This chain joins TRBV13 and TRBJ2-7; 10 bases agree with TRBD1. The J segment lost 4 bases and the V segment lost 5 bases, leaving 8 bases of the junction unmatched. CDR3 size: 15 residues. In germline, CDR1 is PRHDT, CDR2 FYEKMQ (reference sequence). The CDR3 sequence is CASSTRDRGLYEQYF. The CDR3 DNA reads as TGTGCCAGCAGCACTCGGGACAGGGGATTGTACGAGCAGTACTTC.

The sample holds a few counts of this clone. The rearrangement links TRBV19 to TRBJ2-7; tentatively, D is TRBD1 (6 bases). The CDR3 totals 15 residues. The V and J ends lost 5 bases and 4 bases respectively, with 18 bases between them. Germline lookup yields CDR1 LNHDA and CDR2 SQIVND (reference sequence). CDR3 in DNA: TGTGCCAGTAGTGTATCAACAGGGTATCCGTACGAGCAGTACTTC. It is translated as CASSVSTGYPYEQYF. Based on the CDR3 plus reference TRBV19 and TRBJ2-7, the full variable domain is DGGITQSPKYLFRKEGQNVTLSCEQNLNHDAMYWYRQDPGQGLRLIYYSQIVNDFQKGDIAEGYSVSREKKESFPLTVTSAQKNPTAFYLCASSVSTGYPYEQYFGPGTRLTVT.

This clone was seen a few times. The rearrangement links TRBV20-1 to TRBJ1-1; weak D call: TRBD1 (6 bases). The CDR3 totals 11 residues. The germline V and J ends were trimmed by 3 bases and 10 bases, with 12 bases remaining between them. Per germline, CDR1 DFQATT and CDR2 SNEGSKA (reference sequence). The CDR3 reads CSASQGMTAFF. The CDR3 bases are TGCAGTGCTAGCCAGGGGATGACAGCTTTCTTT.

The chain combines TRBV7-6 with TRBJ2-7; the D gene is possibly TRBD1 (5 bases). CDR1 is SGHVS, CDR2 FNYEAQ, per germline. This CDR3 is 13 amino acids long. Trimming removed 5 bases from V and 2 bases from J, with 10 bases in between. The CDR3 DNA reads TGTGCCAGCAGCCGACAGTTAACCTACGAGCAGTACTTC. Amino acid sequence: CASSRQLTYEQYF.

This chain joins TRBV19 and TRBJ1-1; a possible D gene is TRBD1 (6 bases). Trimming removed 5 bases from V and 1 base from J, with 11 bases in between. Germline CDR1 LNHDA, CDR2 SQIVND (reference sequence). This CDR3 has 14 amino acids. The CDR3 loop reads CASSPEDRNTEAFF. The CDR3 bases are TGTGCCAGTAGTCCCGAGGACAGGAACACTGAAGCTTTCTTT.

The chain recombines TRBV6-5 with TRBJ2-7, with 10 bases matching TRBD1. V lost 2 bases to trimming and J lost 6 bases; unmatched junction nucleotides: 4. The CDR3 has 14 amino acids. From germline, CDR1 is MNHEY and CDR2 SVGAGI. CDR3 bases: TGTGCCAGCAGTTACGGGACAGGGGCACGCGAGCAGTACTTC. Amino acids: CASSYGTGAREQYF.

This clone was seen once. V gene TRBV15 combines with J gene TRBJ1-2, with D possibly TRBD1 on 6 matching bases. The ends were cut back, 0 bases at V and 4 bases at J, with 21 bases in the middle. The CDR3 spans 18 residues. In germline, CDR1 is LNHNV, CDR2 YYDKDF (reference sequence). CDR3 loop: CATSRDSPQGSLAYGYTF. As DNA, the CDR3 is TGTGCCACCAGCAGAGATTCCCCACAGGGAAGTCTGGCCTATGGCTACACCTTC.

V and J are TRBV5-1 and TRBJ1-2; 9 bases match TRBD1. The CDR3 sequence is 17 residues long. V trimming: 3 bases; J trimming: 4 bases; junction bases outside the gene matches: 13. Germline V CDR1 and CDR2: SGHRS, YFSETQ. The CDR3 DNA reads as TGCGCCAGCAGCTCAAACAGGGGGCCTATGGACCTCTATGGCTACACCTTC. It codes for CASSSNRGPMDLYGYTF.

This chain connects TRBV5-4 to TRBJ1-1; no firm D call. Germline V gene lookup returns CDR1 SGHNT and CDR2 YYREEE (reference sequence). V was clipped by 4 bases and J by 0 bases, with 7 bases between them. This CDR3 spans 13 amino acids. The CDR3 loop is CASSPAVNTEAFF. DNA of the CDR3: TGTGCCAGCAGCCCCGCAGTGAACACTGAAGCTTTCTTT.

This chain links TRBV28 with TRBJ2-3; perhaps TRBD1 as D (5 bases). Trimming removed 4 bases from V and 3 bases from J, with 14 bases in between. There are 15 residues in the CDR3. Germline-derived CDR1 and CDR2 are MDHEN and SYDVKM. As DNA, the CDR3 is TGTGCCAGCAGTTCCCTCAGGGAAGGAACAGATACGCAGTATTTT. Translated, it gives CASSSLREGTDTQYF.

This clone was detected ten times or more. The DNA for the CDR3 is TGTGCCAGCAGTGAAGCAAGTCGGTCGCAGCAGTACTTC. As protein: CASSEASRSQQYF. The V call is TRBV2, the J call TRBJ2-7, with unresolved D. The CDR3 loop spans 13 amino acids. The V end was cut by 0 bases, the J end by 8 bases, with 11 bases between. Germline CDR1 and CDR2: SNHLY and FYNNEI.

CDR3 in amino acids: CASSRQGAYGYTF. In DNA form, the CDR3 reads TGTGCCAGCAGTAGACAGGGGGCCTATGGCTACACCTTC. The genes are TRBV6-5 and TRBJ1-2; TRBD1 matches 10 bases. V lost 5 bases to trimming and J lost 4 bases; unmatched junction nucleotides: 1. CDR1 MNHEY and CDR2 SVGAGI come from the germline V gene. The CDR3 totals 13 residues.

The rearrangement uses TRBV6-4 and TRBJ2-1, with a weak D call TRBD2 (6 bases). This CDR3 has 15 amino acids. CDR1 MRHNA and CDR2 SNTAGT come from the germline V gene. V was pared by 5 bases and J by 4 bases, with 15 bases between. CDR3 sequence (DNA): TGTGCCAGCAGTAAGAGTGAGGGGACTTACAATGAGCAGTTCTTC. As protein: CASSKSEGTYNEQFF.

The chain recombines TRBV11-2 with TRBJ2-7; 7 nucleotides align to TRBD1. CDR1 is SGHAT and CDR2 is FQNNGV in the germline V gene. Trimming took 0 bases from V and 0 from J; bases not matched to a gene: 14. The CDR3 is 19 amino acids. The CDR3 coding sequence is TGTGCCAGCAGCTTAGATTGGGGCCCTAGGGGGCGAGGCTCCTACGAGCAGTACTTC. Translation: CASSLDWGPRGRGSYEQYF.